This T cell receptor (beta chain) is from a study of CD8 T cells in ankylosing spondylitis. As the method for making TCR beta libraries, quantitative 5'-RACE with molecular barcodes was used. MiXCR, applied by TCRdb to the 5' RACE reads, yields one record per CDR3 protein. The data contain under 850,000 distinct CDR3 sequences, around 19% of them singletons. The V gene end was trimmed by 6 bases and the J gene end by 5 bases; junction bases not matched to a gene: 8. The CDR3 totals 13 residues. CDR1 is SQVTM, CDR2 ANQGSEA, per germline. In this sample, this clonotype turned up a few times. What it binds is unknown. Study-level results: Typical of ankylosing spondylitis blood, it appeared, was a TCR beta motif of several highly homologous variants. Disease-linked clones, CD8+, were relatively rare in peripheral blood.

The sample consisted of blood, either unsorted or a sorted T cell fraction (not recorded which). The sequence derives from a male donor with ankylosing spondylitis. The chain couples TRBV29-1 to TRBJ1-2; TRBD1 agrees at 8 bases. For the CDR3, the DNA is TGCAGCGTCGTGGACAGGGTGGGGTATGGCTACACCTTC. Translated: CSVVDRVGYGYTF.